This passage covers 18 T cell receptor beta chains from one sample sequenced in a study of OX40 agonist ivuxolimab in advanced cancers. The library relied on the immunoSEQ multiplex PCR assay. TCRdb obtained this table from immuneACCESS and retained in-frame rearrangements with V and J assigned. These tables miss some clones; where compared with another copy, unresolved V genes account for less than half of the shortfall, and the remainder is unexplained. In this sample the table shows 84,000 or so clones, around 94% of which occur a single time. The ten largest make up 9.5% to 11% of the sample. Sequences were derived from CD4+ or CD8+ T cells sorted from blood, sampled in a trial of the OX40 agonist ivuxolimab. These receptors all come from an adult with an advanced solid tumor such as melanoma, head and neck, liver or kidney cancer.

On this clone: The sample contains more than one DNA sequence encoding this CDR3. The chain employs TRBV7-9 and TRBJ2-3; no definite D call. V was shortened by 5 bases and J by 3 bases, with 6 bases between the two germline ends. The germline gives CDR1 SEHNR, CDR2 FQNEAQ (reference sequence). The CDR3 is 12 residues long. The chain's CDR3 is CASSPSTDTQYF. The CDR3 DNA sequence: TGTGCCAGCAGCCCGAGTACAGATACGCAGTATTTT. The full variable domain, completed using reference TRBV7-9 and TRBJ2-3, is DTGVSQNPRHKITKRGQNVTFRCDPISEHNRLYWYRQTLGQGPEFLTYFQNEAQLEKSRLLSDRFSAERPKGSFSTLEIQRTEQGDSAMYLCASSPSTDTQYFGPGTRLTVL.

The chain combines TRBV4-3 with TRBJ2-2; possible D gene TRBD1, 6 bases. CDR3 length: 17 residues. V lost 4 bases and J lost 4, with 19 bases in between. CDR1 and CDR2 (germline): LGHNA, YSLEER. CDR3 protein: CASSPSSRGLSTGELFF. The DNA for the CDR3 is TGCGCCAGCAGCCCTAGCTCCAGGGGCCTGAGCACCGGGGAGCTGTTTTTT.

The rearrangement joins TRBV2 to TRBJ1-1, with D hard to call. This CDR3 is built from 11 residues. Germline V gene sequence: CDR1 SNHLY, CDR2 FYNNEI. Trimming stripped 3 bases from V and 7 bases from J, with 6 bases between. The CDR3 nucleotides read TGTGCCAGCAGTGACGACGGTGAAGCTTTCTTT. This sequence encodes CASSDDGEAFF.

This sequence joins TRBV7-3 and TRBJ2-3; D possibly corresponds to TRBD1 (8 bases). Between the trimmed V and J ends, which lost 4 bases and 1 base, there was a span of 12 bases. This CDR3 contains 15 residues. CDR1 and CDR2 from the germline V gene are SGHTA and FQGTGA. The CDR3 reads CASSSTGGGTDTQYF. For the CDR3, the DNA is TGTGCCAGCAGCTCTACAGGGGGGGGCACAGATACGCAGTATTTT.

The gene calls are TRBV27 and TRBJ2-7, with D perhaps given as TRBD1 or TRBD2 (5 bases each). Germline CDR1 and CDR2: MNHEY and SMNVEV (reference sequence). The CDR3 extends over 13 amino acids. With 2 bases removed from V and 4 bases from J, the gap between germline ends came to 9 bases. The CDR3 sequence: CASSLGGFYEQYF. In DNA, the CDR3 is TGTGCCAGCAGTTTAGGGGGTTTTTACGAGCAGTACTTC.

This clone was picked up one time. The chain links TRBV13 to TRBJ2-6; 8 bases match TRBD2. The CDR3 length is 19 residues. V shed 5 bases, J shed 1 base, and the junction held 13 bases outside the gene matches. Germline lookup yields CDR1 PRHDT and CDR2 FYEKMQ (reference sequence). The CDR3 DNA reads TGTGCCAGCAGCCCATATAGCGGGACATTCGGGTCTGGGGCCAACGTCCTGACTTTC. Translating it yields CASSPYSGTFGSGANVLTF.

This clone came up once. The chain carries TRBV7-9 and TRBJ2-7; 7 bases are a match to TRBD1. V lost 4 bases to trimming and J lost 5 bases; unmatched junction nucleotides: 8. The V gene's germline CDR1 is SEHNR and CDR2 FQNEAQ (reference sequence). CDR3 size: 14 residues. In nucleotides, the CDR3 is TGTGCCAGCAGCTCGCCTCACAGGGGCCACGAGCAGTACTTC. Residues: CASSSPHRGHEQYF.

This chain joins TRBV2 and TRBJ1-3, with TRBD1 matching 7 bases. Trimming at V came to 5 bases and at J to 5 bases, leaving 12 bases not matched to a gene. CDR1 is SNHLY, CDR2 FYNNEI, per germline. This CDR3 is 16 amino acids long. In DNA form, the CDR3 reads TGTGCCAGCAGTCGCGGGGACCGACAGGGCCGAAACACCATATATTTT. Protein sequence: CASSRGDRQGRNTIYF.

The rearrangement links TRBV7-2 to TRBJ1-3; D gene uncertain. Germline loops: CDR1 SGHTA, CDR2 FQGNSA. The CDR3 extends over 14 amino acids. Trimming removed 3 bases at V and 0 bases at J, with 6 bases between. The CDR3 loop is CASSFASSGNTIYF. CDR3 in DNA: TGTGCCAGCAGCTTCGCCAGCTCTGGAAACACCATATATTTT.

The V and J genes are TRBV28 and TRBJ1-5; TRBD1 aligns across 7 bases. This CDR3 spans 15 amino acids. CDR1 is MDHEN and CDR2 is SYDVKM in the germline V gene. V was clipped by 7 bases and J by 5 bases; unmatched bases: 11. CDR3 region: CASNHRGGLDQPQHF. The CDR3 DNA reads as TGTGCCAGCAACCACAGGGGAGGGTTGGATCAGCCCCAGCATTTT.

V gene TRBV10-3 combines with J gene TRBJ2-7; TRBD2 agrees at 7 bases. The junction had 7 bases not matched to a gene; V was cut back by 0 bases and J by 2 bases. CDR3 length: 16 residues. Per germline, CDR1 ENHRY and CDR2 SYGVKD. The CDR3 here is CAISESLLAAPYEQYF. CDR3 nucleotides: TGTGCCATCAGTGAGTCTCTCCTAGCGGCCCCCTACGAGCAGTACTTC.

The rearrangement uses TRBV7-9 and TRBJ2-7; D remains unclear. There are 14 residues in the CDR3. V lost 0 bases, J lost 6 bases, and 12 bases lay in between. CDR1 is SEHNR, CDR2 FQNEAQ, per germline (reference sequence). CDR3 sequence (DNA): TGTGCCAGCAGCTTAGCTGGGTCCTCTAGCGAGCAGTACTTC. Translation: CASSLAGSSSEQYF.

V usage is TRBV5-6 and J usage is TRBJ2-7; 11 nucleotides line up with TRBD2. V lost 0 bases and J lost 4; bases outside the gene matches: 3. The CDR3 consists of 15 residues. Germline V lookup: CDR1 SGHDT, CDR2 YYEEEE. The CDR3 DNA sequence: TGTGCCAGCAGCTTGGCTCTAGCGGGAGGTTACGAGCAGTACTTC. Residues: CASSLALAGGYEQYF.

The chain joins TRBV9 to TRBJ2-1, with TRBD2 matching 7 bases. The CDR3 is made up of 16 amino acids. The V gene's germline CDR1 is SGDLS and CDR2 YYNGEE. V lost 0 bases to trimming and J lost 5 bases; unmatched junction nucleotides: 8. This CDR3 reads CASSVGSGAHNNEQFF. CDR3 coding DNA: TGTGCCAGCAGCGTAGGGAGCGGGGCTCACAACAATGAGCAGTTCTTC.

This clone was seen only a few times. The genes are TRBV29-1 and TRBJ1-2; D ambiguous. Germline V gene sequence: CDR1 SQVTM, CDR2 ANQGSEA. This CDR3 has 17 residues. Trimming took off 2 bases at V and 0 bases at J, with 19 bases between the two ends. CDR3 DNA: TGCAGCGTTGAACGGTACTTTGAAGGCCGGGCTAACTATGGCTACACCTTC. Its translation: CSVERYFEGRANYGYTF.

The V gene is TRBV5-4, the J gene TRBJ2-3; D possibly corresponds to TRBD2 (6 bases). CDR1 and CDR2 (germline): SGHNT, YYREEE (reference sequence). V shed 0 bases and J shed 4 bases, with 6 bases lying between them. The CDR3 sequence is 13 residues long. CDR3 residues: CASSLAGADTQYF. The CDR3 bases are TGTGCCAGCAGCTTGGCGGGGGCAGATACGCAGTATTTT.

The V and J genes are TRBV19 and TRBJ2-1, with D possibly matching TRBD2 (5 bases). This CDR3 spans 15 amino acids. Germline CDR1 reads LNHDA; CDR2 reads SQIVND (reference sequence). V was trimmed by 7 bases and J by 0 bases, leaving 13 bases between them. The CDR3 spells CASTSGDTSYNEQFF. DNA of the CDR3: TGTGCCAGTACTTCCGGGGATACCTCCTACAATGAGCAGTTCTTC.

J is TRBJ2-7 and V is TRBV11-2; no definite D call. The V gene's germline CDR1 is SGHAT and CDR2 FQNNGV. V gave up 1 base and J gave up 3 bases, with 7 bases separating them. This CDR3 region has 13 residues. This chain's CDR3 is CASSLAGNYEQYF. The CDR3 DNA is TGTGCCAGCAGCTTAGCTGGGAACTACGAGCAGTACTTC.